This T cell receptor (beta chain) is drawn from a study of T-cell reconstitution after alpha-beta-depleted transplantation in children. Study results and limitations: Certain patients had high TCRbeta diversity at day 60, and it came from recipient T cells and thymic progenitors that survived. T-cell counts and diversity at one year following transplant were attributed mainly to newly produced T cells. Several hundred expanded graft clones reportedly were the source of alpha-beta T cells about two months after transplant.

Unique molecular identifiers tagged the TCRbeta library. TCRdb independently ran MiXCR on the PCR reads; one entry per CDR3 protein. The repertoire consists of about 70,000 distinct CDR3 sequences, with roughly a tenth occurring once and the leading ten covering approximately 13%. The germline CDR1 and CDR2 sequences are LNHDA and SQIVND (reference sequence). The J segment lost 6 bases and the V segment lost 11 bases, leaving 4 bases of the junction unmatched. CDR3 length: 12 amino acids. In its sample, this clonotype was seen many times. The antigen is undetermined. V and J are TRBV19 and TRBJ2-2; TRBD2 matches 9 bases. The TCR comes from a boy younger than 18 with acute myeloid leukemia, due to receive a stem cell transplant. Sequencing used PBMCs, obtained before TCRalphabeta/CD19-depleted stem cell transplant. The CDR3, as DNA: TGTGCCGCGGGACTAGCAGCCGGGGAGCTGTTTTTT. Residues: CAAGLAAGELFF.